This T cell receptor beta chain was captured in a study of cytomegalovirus exposure and HLA in healthy donors (dated by TCRdb to 2015 to 2018). Some background on the complete study: An earlier analysis of under 600 of the donors reported approximately 290 Gb of sequence data and 117 million unique TCR beta sequences from about 179 million T cells. A separate validation cohort of roughly 110 different subjects was used in addition to the approximately 700-subject first cohort. Roughly 5 DR-DQ haplotypes were treated as single units for association and clustering because of strong linkage in the cohort. The aim of the study was to test whether cataloging public T cell receptors could identify signatures of past pathogen exposure. Across roughly 420 genotyped donors of the cohort, an average of 235,054 unique TCR beta nucleotide sequences per donor were sequenced, and approximately 17% of those sequences were non-productive. Alongside the repertoire data, information on donor age, sex, ethnicity and CMV serostatus was compiled. The number of typed donors differed by locus: about 620-630 for A, B, C, DRB1 and DQB1; about 520 for DQA1; approximately 600 for DPA1; and roughly 470 for DPB1. Of the 300 to 500 genotyped donors, 81% were placed in the genetic ancestry cluster associated with self-reported Caucasian donors. To predict cytomegalovirus infection status, the study combined high-throughput TCR immunosequencing, statistical association of individual TCRs with disease status, and machine learning. To study patterns of TCR occurrence, a later analysis re-analyzed previously published TCR beta repertoires from several hundred donors and added high-resolution HLA genotyping. Every repertoire in the discovery cohort had been generated on one and the same sequencing platform. The later analysis used no new phenotypic data to find candidate immune exposures, relying instead on TCR beta sequences and their occurrence across donors. The study profiled the T cell repertoires of under 700 subjects by immunosequencing and related them to cytomegalovirus serostatus. To decide whether each TCR beta V gene segment behaved as functional or pseudogenic, an earlier analysis of fewer than 750 of the donors relied on high-throughput TCR beta sequencing. HLA typing included class I and class II loci at four-digit resolution. Genome-wide SNP genotypes for about 60% of the roughly 700 donors were used in a later genetic analysis, which treated that subset as a discovery cohort. Approximately 310 gigabases of sequencing data and roughly 81 million unique TCR sequences made up an early release that covered roughly 670 HLA-typed donors. The full study reports these points: In a later analysis, HLA-associated TCR beta chains were found to be more clonally expanded and to have lower generation probabilities than equally common non-associated chains. According to a later genetic analysis, donors in an Asian-associated ancestry cluster had fewer N-insertions in productive TCRs than the approximately 710-donor mean. Because counts were too low, 15 to 20 rarely observed V segments, including chromosome 9 orphons, were left out of the earlier analysis of 587 of the donors. Linkage disequilibrium might explain the correlated functional status among segregating V segments, but an unknown experimental factor could not be ruled out. Presence/absence analyses assumed roughly uniform sequencing depth across donors, an assumption that may not hold. According to a later analysis, most CMV-associated TCR beta chains appeared to be HLA-restricted, and the HLA associations seemed to be driven largely by CMV exposure. An earlier analysis of around 600 of the donors showed that most TCR beta V segments appeared in productive rearrangements either about 87% or about 30% of the time, which broadly matched IMGT annotations. A few of the identified cytomegalovirus-associated TCR beta chains were confirmed in vitro to be specific for cytomegalovirus antigens. Because HLA typing was unavailable for some donors at each locus, only the typed subset was used in association tests. While some public TCRs were present in many individuals, most TCR sequences turned up only very rarely across donors. The cohort was sequenced for TCR beta chains only, and without alpha or paired-chain data the features that could be detected were limited. Because the 87-base-pair reads could not distinguish some IMGT-functional V segments, including TRBV6-2 and TRBV6-3, those segments were excluded. It was suggested by the authors that the approach could potentially be generalized to other disease states and immunological phenotypes. According to a later analysis, TCR association rates differed among HLA loci, with DRB1 alleles showing the most associated TCRs and HLA-C alleles showing the fewest. Specific HLA alleles were associated with around 18,000 TCR beta sequences at a false discovery rate of 0.05 in a later analysis. A further reported finding was that TCR beta sequences accurately predicted the HLA-A and HLA-B alleles for most subjects in the first cohort. An association between a missense DCLRE1C variant and V-gene and J-gene trimming of TCR beta chains was found in a later genetic analysis and replicated in an independent cohort. The study listed 170 or so TCR beta chains as associated with cytomegalovirus. A cluster of highly shared sequence variants was judged likely to represent a technical artifact of the sequencing pipeline. In a later analysis, several top co-occurrence clusters were reported to appear linked to parvovirus B19, influenza, CMV and Epstein-Barr virus. When HLA alleles, especially DR and DQ, strongly co-occurred, TCR associations were difficult to assign to individual alleles. Immune exposure information for the cohort was limited to CMV serostatus. Cytomegalovirus status was reported to be diagnosed by the classifier with high specificity and sensitivity in both the original and validation cohorts.

The library relied on the immunoSEQ multiplex PCR assay. For the multiplex PCR, a mixture combining 60 forward primers for TCR Vbeta segments and 13 reverse primers for TCR Jbeta segments was used. The CDR3 region of rearranged TCR beta genes was amplified from genomic DNA with a multiplex PCR assay. The amplified TCR beta libraries were sequenced on the Illumina HiSeq System as 87-base-pair reads. Turning to the authors' computational methods: A later analysis counted approximately 84 million unique TCR beta chains across the roughly 700 repertoires, and roughly 11 million of these chains were shared by at least two donors. Raw reads were error-corrected and collapsed into unique sequences with a nearest-neighbor algorithm that merged closely related sequences to remove PCR and sequencing errors. To assign V, D and J gene segments, CDR3 sequences were aligned to IMGT reference sequences. For a sequence to be retained, at least a six-nucleotide match to both a V gene segment and a J gene segment was required. Rearrangements were classified as productive when the CDR3 lacked stop codons and remained in frame with V and J, and all other rearrangements were classified as non-productive. CDR3 was defined according to IMGT convention as the region running from the second conserved V-encoded cysteine to the conserved J-encoded phenylalanine. The earlier analysis of some 550 of the donors excluded any sequence lacking an unambiguous match to a single V gene segment. In an earlier analysis of 587 of the donors, V segments were called functional above 56.7% productive rearrangements and were called segregating when the between-donor standard deviation exceeded 5%. A statistical classification framework was built to diagnose cytomegalovirus status from the catalog of TCR beta chain sequences. V and J gene assignment, in a later analysis, came from comparing TCR nucleotide sequences with IMGT/GENE-DB human TR gene sequences. Using the TCRdist pipeline, a later analysis assigned CDR3 sequences along with most-parsimonious VDJ recombination scenarios. In a later analysis, each TCR beta chain was defined by its CDR3 amino acid sequence together with its V-gene family, and reads lacking a unique V-gene family were excluded. As a way to deal with suspected cross-contamination and a sequencing artifact, a later analysis dropped 592 nucleotide sequences that were highly shared and had low generation probability. A later analysis calculated a clonal expansion index for each public chain from normalized within-repertoire ranks of inferred template counts. In a later analysis, generation probabilities were computed using a VDJ recombination model fitted to out-of-frame rearrangements, and the results were checked against IGoR. In a later analysis, TCR-TCR, TCR-HLA and TCR-CMV co-occurrence was scored with hypergeometric tests, and a repertoire-size bias correction was applied to TCR pairs. In a later analysis, false discovery rates were estimated by permuting HLA or CMV assignments 20 times. In a later analysis, co-occurring TCRs were grouped using DBSCAN, and TCRdist sequence similarity was added for clustering within HLA-allele-positive subsets. Co-occurrence clustering excluded repertoires with fewer than 30,000 or more than 120,000 public chains, plus five with anomalous nucleotide sharing. TCRdb carries this immuneACCESS record with in-frame sequences only. Its versions omit some clonotypes, under half of them owing to an unresolved V gene in the studies checked, with the rest unexplained. V, J and clone size derive from that table, while D and trimming were established from the DNA sequence. The sample table records under 100,000 clones; around three quarters of these occur just once. More than 12% of the sample lies in the top ten.

CDR1 and CDR2 (MDHEN, SYDVKM) derive from the germline V gene. V and J are trimmed by 7 bases and 2 bases, and the gene matches miss 4 bases of the junction. The CDR3, cysteine through phenylalanine, is 13 amino acids long. The only DNA kept is the CDR3, 39 bases in frame from the first base. The cohort consisted of 650 to 700 healthy bone marrow donors. All cohort members were sampled while nominally healthy, although unrecorded immune exposures were likely present. The donor was CMV seropositive and was included in the group of 250 to 300 seropositive cohort members. Every donor gave a peripheral blood sample, and the peripheral blood mononuclear cells from that sample were used for TCR beta sequencing. Genomic DNA was extracted from the blood cell samples with the Qiagen DNeasy Blood Extraction Kit. Worth noting for this clone: Which antigen it targets is not known. Base qualities are not provided; no much larger clone lies one nucleotide away.

The TCR sequence derives from a woman in her forties or fifties in good health and CMV-seropositive. The rearrangement combines TRBV28 with TRBJ2-7, with 8 central nucleotides matching TRBD2. The sequencing sample was made of PBMCs. For the CDR3, the sequence is CASTTSAAYEQYF. The sequence in DNA is TGTGCCAGCACGACTAGCGCTGCCTACGAGCAGTACTTC.